This T cell receptor (beta chain) was recorded in a study of cytomegalovirus exposure and HLA in healthy donors. This clone occurred once. Its cognate antigen is unknown. Study observations and caveats: It was approximately 160 TCR beta chains that were listed as cytomegalovirus-associated. A few chains tied to CMV proved CMV antigen-specific in vitro.

Using immunoSEQ multiplex PCR, the repertoire was profiled, and TCRdb retains in-frame clones only, with some absent. The data show roughly 260,000 clones, around 90% seen once. The CDR3 loop spans 16 amino acids. Germline-derived CDR1 and CDR2 are MNHNY and SVGAGI (reference sequence). The ends were cut back, 2 bases at V and 0 bases at J, with 8 bases in the middle. This chain connects TRBV6-6 to TRBJ2-6, with no clear D. Sequenced material: PBMCs. The sequence came from a woman aged 18-30 years in good health and CMV-seronegative. The CDR3 DNA reads as TGTGCCAGCAGTTACAGATCCAGCTCTGGGGCCAACGTCCTGACTTTC. The encoded protein is CASSYRSSSGANVLTF.